This T cell receptor (beta chain) comes out of a study of blood T cell repertoires in COVID-19. Looking at the study overall: Samples came from the United States, Italy and Spain, spanning acute and convalescent COVID-19. In each case, the material was cDNA or gDNA derived from T cells, B-cell-depleted T cells, or PBMCs.

Per the authors' pipeline: Amplification with reference gene primers provided the estimates of nucleated cell counts. Using immunoSEQ multiplex PCR, the repertoire was profiled, and TCRdb retains in-frame clones only, with some absent. The DNA was the basis for D and trimming; V, J and clone size are from that table. The sample yields about 30,000 clones, approximately 80% seen once. The germline V gene has CDR1 SGHDN and CDR2 FVKESK. Trimming took 4 bases from V and 4 from J; bases not matched to a gene: 1. The CDR3 has 13 residues. Source material: peripheral blood. The source of this sequence is a woman in her seventies with acute or convalescent COVID-19. This chain joins TRBV14 and TRBJ1-1; TRBD1 matches 9 bases. This CDR3 is CASSLTGGTEAFF. CDR3 sequence (DNA): TGTGCCAGCAGCCTGACAGGGGGCACTGAAGCTTTCTTT. The full variable domain, with the rest looked up from reference TRBV14 and TRBJ1-1, is EAGVTQFPSHSVIEKGQTVTLRCDPISGHDNLYWYRRVMGKEIKFLLHFVKESKQDESGMPNNRFLAERTGGTYSTLKVQPAELEDSGVYFCASSLTGGTEAFFGQGTRLTVV.